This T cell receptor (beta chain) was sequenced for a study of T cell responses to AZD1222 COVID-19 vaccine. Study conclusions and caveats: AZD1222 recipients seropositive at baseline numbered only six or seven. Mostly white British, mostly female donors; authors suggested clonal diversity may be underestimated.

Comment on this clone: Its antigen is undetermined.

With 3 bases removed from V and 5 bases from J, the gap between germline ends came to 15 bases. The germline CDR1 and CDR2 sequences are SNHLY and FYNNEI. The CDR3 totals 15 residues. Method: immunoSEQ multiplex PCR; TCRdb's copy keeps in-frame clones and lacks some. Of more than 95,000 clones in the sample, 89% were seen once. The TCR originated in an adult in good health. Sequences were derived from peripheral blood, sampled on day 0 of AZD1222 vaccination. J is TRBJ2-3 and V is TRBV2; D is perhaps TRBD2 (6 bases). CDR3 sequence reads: CASSDWGEPKDTQYF. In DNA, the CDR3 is TGTGCCAGCAGTGACTGGGGGGAACCTAAAGATACGCAGTATTTT. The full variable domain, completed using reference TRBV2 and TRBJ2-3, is EPEVTQTPSHQVTQMGQEVILRCVPISNHLYFYWYRQILGQKVEFLVSFYNNEISEKSEIFDDQFSVERPDGSNFTLKIRSTKLEDSAMYFCASSDWGEPKDTQYFGPGTRLTVL.